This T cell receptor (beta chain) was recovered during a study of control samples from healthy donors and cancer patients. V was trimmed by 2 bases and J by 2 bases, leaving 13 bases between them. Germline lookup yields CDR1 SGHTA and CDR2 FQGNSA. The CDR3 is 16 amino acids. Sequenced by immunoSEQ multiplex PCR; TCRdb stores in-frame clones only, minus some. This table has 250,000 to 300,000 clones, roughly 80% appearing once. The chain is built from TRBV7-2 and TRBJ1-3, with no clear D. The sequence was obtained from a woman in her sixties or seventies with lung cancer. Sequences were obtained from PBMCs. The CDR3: CASSLFGQQTGNTIYF. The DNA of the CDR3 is TGTGCCAGCAGCTTATTCGGGCAGCAGACTGGAAACACCATATATTTT.